This TCR beta chain was observed in a study of blood T cells in healthy people across ages. The wider study: Capturing about one barcoded beta molecule per two T cells was achieved by template switching.

The study's findings and limits: CMV status of donors was not determined, possibly confounding expanded clonotype changes.

In regard to this clonotype: Its antigen is currently unknown.

Together with a sample-barcoded 5' primer, a J-beta primer mix was included in a second PCR lasting about 7 to 11 cycles. TCRdb reprocessed the 5' RACE reads via MiXCR and lists one record per CDR3 protein. The table includes over 1,500,000 distinct CDR3 sequences, roughly 43% detected once. This CDR3 is 15 amino acids long. Germline CDR1 LNHDA, CDR2 SQIVND (reference sequence). V was cut by 6 bases and J by 0 bases, with 13 bases left in between. This clonotype originated in a human donor in good health. The sequenced material came from blood. The chain joins TRBV19 to TRBJ2-3; no clear D gene. The CDR3 DNA reads as TGTGCCAGTAGACTACACCAAGGTAGCACAGATACGCAGTATTTT. It translates to CASRLHQGSTDTQYF.